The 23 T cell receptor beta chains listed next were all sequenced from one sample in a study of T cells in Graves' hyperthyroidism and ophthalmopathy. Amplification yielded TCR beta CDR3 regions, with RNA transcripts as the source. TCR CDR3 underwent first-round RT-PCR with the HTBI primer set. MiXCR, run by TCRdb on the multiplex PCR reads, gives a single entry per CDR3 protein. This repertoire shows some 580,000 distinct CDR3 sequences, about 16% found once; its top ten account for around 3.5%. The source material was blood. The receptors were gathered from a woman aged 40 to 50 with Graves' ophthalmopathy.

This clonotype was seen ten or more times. The CDR3 DNA sequence: TGTGCCAGCAGCCCGTATGACGGGACGCGGACCCAGTACTTC. Residues: CASSPYDGTRTQYF. The chain is built from TRBV7-8 and TRBJ2-5; D may match TRBD1 or TRBD2 (5 bases each). Germline-derived CDR1 and CDR2 are SGHVS and FQNEAQ. CDR3 size: 14 residues. V shed 5 bases and J shed 7 bases, with 17 bases lying between them.

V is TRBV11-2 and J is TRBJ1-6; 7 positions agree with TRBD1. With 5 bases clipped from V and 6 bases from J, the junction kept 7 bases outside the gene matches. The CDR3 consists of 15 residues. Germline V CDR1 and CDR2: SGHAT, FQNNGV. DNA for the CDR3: TGTGCCAGCAGCCGACAGGGCCCAAGTAATTCACCCCTCCACTTT. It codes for CASSRQGPSNSPLHF.

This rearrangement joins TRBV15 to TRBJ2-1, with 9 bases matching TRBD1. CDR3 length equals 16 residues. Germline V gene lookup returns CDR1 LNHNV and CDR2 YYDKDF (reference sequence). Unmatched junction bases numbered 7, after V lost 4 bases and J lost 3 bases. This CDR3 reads CATSTYNRGLYNEQFF. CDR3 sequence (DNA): TGTGCCACCAGCACCTACAACAGGGGGCTCTACAATGAGCAGTTCTTC.

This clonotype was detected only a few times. CDR3 sequence reads: CAIGGWAGNYEQYF. In nucleotides, the CDR3 is TGTGCCATCGGGGGCTGGGCGGGCAACTACGAGCAGTACTTC. The chain joins TRBV10-3 to TRBJ2-7; tentatively, D is TRBD1 (6 bases). From germline, CDR1 is ENHRY and CDR2 SYGVKD. The V and J ends lost 8 bases and 3 bases respectively, with 17 bases between them. The CDR3 has 14 residues.

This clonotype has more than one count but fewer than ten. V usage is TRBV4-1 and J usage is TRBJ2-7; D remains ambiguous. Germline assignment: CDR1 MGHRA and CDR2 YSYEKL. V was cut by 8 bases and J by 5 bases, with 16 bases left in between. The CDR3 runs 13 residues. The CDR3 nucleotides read TGCGCCAGCGGCAGGAGCCTAATCGACGAGCAGTACTTC. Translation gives CASGRSLIDEQYF.

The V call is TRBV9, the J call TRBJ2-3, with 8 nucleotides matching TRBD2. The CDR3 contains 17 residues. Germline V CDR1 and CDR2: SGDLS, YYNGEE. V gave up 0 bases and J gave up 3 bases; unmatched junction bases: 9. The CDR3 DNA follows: TGTGCCAGCAGCGTAGTTGGAGACAGCGGGGGTACAGATACGCAGTATTTT. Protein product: CASSVVGDSGGTDTQYF.

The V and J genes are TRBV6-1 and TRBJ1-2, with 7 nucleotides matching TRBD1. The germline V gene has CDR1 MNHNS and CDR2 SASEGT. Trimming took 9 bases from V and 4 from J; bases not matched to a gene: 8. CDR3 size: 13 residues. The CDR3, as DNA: TGTGCCAGATCATTGGGACAGTGCTATGGCTACACCTTC. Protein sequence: CARSLGQCYGYTF.

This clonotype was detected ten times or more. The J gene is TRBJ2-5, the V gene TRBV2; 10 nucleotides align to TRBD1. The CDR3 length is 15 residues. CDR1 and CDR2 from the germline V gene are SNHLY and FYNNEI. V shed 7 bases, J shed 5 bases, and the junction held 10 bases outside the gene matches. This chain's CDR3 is CASIRDRGAGETQYF. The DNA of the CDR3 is TGTGCCAGCATTAGGGACAGGGGCGCCGGGGAGACCCAGTACTTC. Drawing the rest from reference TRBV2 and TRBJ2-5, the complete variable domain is EPEVTQTPSHQVTQMGQEVILRCVPISNHLYFYWYRQILGQKVEFLVSFYNNEISEKSEIFDDQFSVERPDGSNFTLKIRSTKLEDSAMYFCASIRDRGAGETQYFGPGTRLLVL.

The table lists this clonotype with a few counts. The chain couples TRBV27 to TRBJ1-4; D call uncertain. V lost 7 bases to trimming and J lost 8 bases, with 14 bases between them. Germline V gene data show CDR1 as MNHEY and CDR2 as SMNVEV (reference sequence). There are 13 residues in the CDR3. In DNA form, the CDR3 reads TGTGCCAGCATGACACTCTCGAGGGAAAAACTGTTTTTT. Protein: CASMTLSREKLFF. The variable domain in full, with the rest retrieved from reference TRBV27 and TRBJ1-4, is EAQVTQNPRYLITVTGKKLTVTCSQNMNHEYMSWYRQDPGLGLRQIYYSMNVEVTDKGDVPEGYKVSRKEKRNFPLILESPSPNQTSLYFCASMTLSREKLFFGSGTQLSVL.

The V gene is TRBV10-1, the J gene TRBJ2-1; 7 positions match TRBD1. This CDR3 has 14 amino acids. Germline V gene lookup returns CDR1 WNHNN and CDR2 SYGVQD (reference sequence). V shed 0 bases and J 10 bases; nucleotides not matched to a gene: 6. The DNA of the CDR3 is TGCGCCAGCAGTGAGTCGAAGGGGGCAGGAGAGCAGTTCTTC. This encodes CASSESKGAGEQFF.

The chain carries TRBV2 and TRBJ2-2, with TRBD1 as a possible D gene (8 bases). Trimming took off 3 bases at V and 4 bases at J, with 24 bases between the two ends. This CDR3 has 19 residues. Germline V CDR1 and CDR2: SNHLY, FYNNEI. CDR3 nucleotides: TGTGCCAGCAGTGAGGGGGCGGGGGCCCCCGGGACAGGCACCGGGGAGCTGTTTTTT. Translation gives CASSEGAGAPGTGTGELFF.

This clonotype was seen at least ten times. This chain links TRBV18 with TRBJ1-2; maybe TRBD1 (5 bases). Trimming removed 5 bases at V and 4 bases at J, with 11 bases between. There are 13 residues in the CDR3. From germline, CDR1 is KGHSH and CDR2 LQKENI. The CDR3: CASSMSGTYGYTF. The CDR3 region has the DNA TGTGCCAGCTCAATGTCAGGGACCTATGGCTACACCTTC.

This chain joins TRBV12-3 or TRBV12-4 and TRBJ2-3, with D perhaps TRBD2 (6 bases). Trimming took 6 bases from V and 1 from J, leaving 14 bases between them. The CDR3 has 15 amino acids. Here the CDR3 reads CASRLLTGGTDTQYF. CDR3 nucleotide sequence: TGTGCCAGCAGACTATTGACGGGGGGCACAGATACGCAGTATTTT.

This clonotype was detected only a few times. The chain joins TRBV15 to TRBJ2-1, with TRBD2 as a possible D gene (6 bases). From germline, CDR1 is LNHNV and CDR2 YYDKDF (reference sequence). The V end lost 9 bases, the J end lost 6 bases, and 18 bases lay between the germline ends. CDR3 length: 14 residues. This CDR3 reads CATRRAYPSNEQFF. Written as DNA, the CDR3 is TGTGCCACTCGGAGGGCCTACCCATCCAATGAGCAGTTCTTC.

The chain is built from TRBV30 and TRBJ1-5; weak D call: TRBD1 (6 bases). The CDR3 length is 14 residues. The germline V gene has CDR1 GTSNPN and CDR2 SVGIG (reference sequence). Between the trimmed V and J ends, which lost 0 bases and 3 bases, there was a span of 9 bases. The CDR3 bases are TGTGCCTGGAGTGTCGGACAGCTCAATCAGCCCCAGCATTTT. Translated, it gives CAWSVGQLNQPQHF.

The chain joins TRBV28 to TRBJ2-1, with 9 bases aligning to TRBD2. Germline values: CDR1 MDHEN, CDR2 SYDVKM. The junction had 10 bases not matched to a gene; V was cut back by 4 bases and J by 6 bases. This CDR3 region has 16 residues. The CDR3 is CASSSPGRGRANEQFF. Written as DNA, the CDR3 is TGTGCCAGCAGTTCCCCGGGGCGCGGGAGGGCCAATGAGCAGTTCTTC.

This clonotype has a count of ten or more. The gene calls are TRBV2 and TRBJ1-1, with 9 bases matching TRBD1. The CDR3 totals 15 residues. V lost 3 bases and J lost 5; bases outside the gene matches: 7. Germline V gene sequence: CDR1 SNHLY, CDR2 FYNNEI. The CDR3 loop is CASSEDRQGGTEAFF. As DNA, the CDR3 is TGTGCCAGCAGTGAGGACAGACAGGGGGGGACTGAAGCTTTCTTT.

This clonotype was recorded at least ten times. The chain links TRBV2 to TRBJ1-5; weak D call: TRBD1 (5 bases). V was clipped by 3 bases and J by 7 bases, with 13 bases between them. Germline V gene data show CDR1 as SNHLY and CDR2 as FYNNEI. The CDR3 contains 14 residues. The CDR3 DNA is TGTGCCAGCAGTGACGGGGGGATAAGGCAGCCCCAGCATTTT. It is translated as CASSDGGIRQPQHF.

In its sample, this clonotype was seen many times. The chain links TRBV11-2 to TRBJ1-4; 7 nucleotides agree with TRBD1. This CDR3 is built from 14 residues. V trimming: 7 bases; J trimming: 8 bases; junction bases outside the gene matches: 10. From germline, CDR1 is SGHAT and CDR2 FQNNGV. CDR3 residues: CASTPTGSGEKLFF. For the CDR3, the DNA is TGTGCCAGCACCCCGACAGGGTCGGGGGAAAAACTGTTTTTT.

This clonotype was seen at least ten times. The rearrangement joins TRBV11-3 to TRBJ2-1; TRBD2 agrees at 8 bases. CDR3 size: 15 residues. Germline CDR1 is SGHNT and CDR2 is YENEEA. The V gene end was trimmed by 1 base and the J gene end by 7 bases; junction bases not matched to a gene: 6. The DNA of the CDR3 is TGTGCCAGCAGCTTAGTGCTAGCGGGTAGAAATGAGCAGTTCTTC. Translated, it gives CASSLVLAGRNEQFF.

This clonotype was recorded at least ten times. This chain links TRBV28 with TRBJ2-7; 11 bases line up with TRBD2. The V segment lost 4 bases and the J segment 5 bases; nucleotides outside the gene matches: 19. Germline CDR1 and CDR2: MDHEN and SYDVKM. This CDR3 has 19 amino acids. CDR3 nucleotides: TGTGCCAGCAGTTCGGGAGGGGGGCTAGCGGGAGGCAGGTGGGACGAGCAGTACTTC. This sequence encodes CASSSGGGLAGGRWDEQYF.

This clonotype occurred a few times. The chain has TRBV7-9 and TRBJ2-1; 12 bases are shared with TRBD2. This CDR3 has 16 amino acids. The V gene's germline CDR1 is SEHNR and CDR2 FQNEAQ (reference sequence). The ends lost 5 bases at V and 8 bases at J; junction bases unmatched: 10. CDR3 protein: CASSPLAGGPGYEQFF. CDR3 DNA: TGTGCCAGCAGCCCCCTAGCGGGAGGGCCTGGGTATGAGCAGTTCTTC.

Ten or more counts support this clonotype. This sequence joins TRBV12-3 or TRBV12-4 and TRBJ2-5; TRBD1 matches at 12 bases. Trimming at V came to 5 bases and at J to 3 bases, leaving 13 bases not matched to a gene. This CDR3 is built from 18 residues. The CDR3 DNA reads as TGTGCCAGCAGTCCGGGACAGGGGGCCCGATTTTGGGAAGAGACCCAGTACTTC. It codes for CASSPGQGARFWEETQYF.